The rows below give T cell receptor beta chains drawn from one sample of a study of T-cell memory formation after mild COVID-19. TCRdb itself ran the 5' RACE reads through MiXCR, one entry per CDR3 protein. The sample contains around 320,000 distinct CDR3 sequences, 15% to 20% of which appear only once. Sequencing was done on a sample of PBMCs or a T cell subset sorted from them (not recorded which). The receptors were gathered from a man between 18 and 29 years old who had mild COVID-19 (a few samples of this study predate the infection). Cell type and time point are not known. CDR3s include the opening cysteine and the closing phenylalanine or tryptophan.

TRBJ1-2	TRBV19	CASSISAAGGYTF
TRBJ2-3	TRBV6-5	CASRTPHGGGDTQYF
TRBJ2-5	TRBV6-5	CASRGGAETHYF
TRBJ2-3	TRBV7-9	CATYGWDTQYF
TRBJ1-1	TRBV6-2/TRBV6-3	CASSYEKREAFF
TRBJ2-2	TRBV5-4	CASSLAGQPTGELFF
TRBJ2-1	TRBV5-1	CASSLFGGSYNEQFF
TRBJ1-2	TRBV4-1	CASSQGPQGYGYTF
TRBJ1-1	TRBV9	CASSGDRVTEAFF
TRBJ2-1	TRBV4-1	CASSQYPGQGYNEQFF
TRBJ2-7	TRBV5-1	CASSVDRFYEQYF
TRBJ2-7	TRBV15	CATSSRARGDYEQYF
TRBJ1-1	TRBV7-9	CASSNARGGDTEAFF
TRBJ2-5	TRBV6-6	CASSGGAAETQYF